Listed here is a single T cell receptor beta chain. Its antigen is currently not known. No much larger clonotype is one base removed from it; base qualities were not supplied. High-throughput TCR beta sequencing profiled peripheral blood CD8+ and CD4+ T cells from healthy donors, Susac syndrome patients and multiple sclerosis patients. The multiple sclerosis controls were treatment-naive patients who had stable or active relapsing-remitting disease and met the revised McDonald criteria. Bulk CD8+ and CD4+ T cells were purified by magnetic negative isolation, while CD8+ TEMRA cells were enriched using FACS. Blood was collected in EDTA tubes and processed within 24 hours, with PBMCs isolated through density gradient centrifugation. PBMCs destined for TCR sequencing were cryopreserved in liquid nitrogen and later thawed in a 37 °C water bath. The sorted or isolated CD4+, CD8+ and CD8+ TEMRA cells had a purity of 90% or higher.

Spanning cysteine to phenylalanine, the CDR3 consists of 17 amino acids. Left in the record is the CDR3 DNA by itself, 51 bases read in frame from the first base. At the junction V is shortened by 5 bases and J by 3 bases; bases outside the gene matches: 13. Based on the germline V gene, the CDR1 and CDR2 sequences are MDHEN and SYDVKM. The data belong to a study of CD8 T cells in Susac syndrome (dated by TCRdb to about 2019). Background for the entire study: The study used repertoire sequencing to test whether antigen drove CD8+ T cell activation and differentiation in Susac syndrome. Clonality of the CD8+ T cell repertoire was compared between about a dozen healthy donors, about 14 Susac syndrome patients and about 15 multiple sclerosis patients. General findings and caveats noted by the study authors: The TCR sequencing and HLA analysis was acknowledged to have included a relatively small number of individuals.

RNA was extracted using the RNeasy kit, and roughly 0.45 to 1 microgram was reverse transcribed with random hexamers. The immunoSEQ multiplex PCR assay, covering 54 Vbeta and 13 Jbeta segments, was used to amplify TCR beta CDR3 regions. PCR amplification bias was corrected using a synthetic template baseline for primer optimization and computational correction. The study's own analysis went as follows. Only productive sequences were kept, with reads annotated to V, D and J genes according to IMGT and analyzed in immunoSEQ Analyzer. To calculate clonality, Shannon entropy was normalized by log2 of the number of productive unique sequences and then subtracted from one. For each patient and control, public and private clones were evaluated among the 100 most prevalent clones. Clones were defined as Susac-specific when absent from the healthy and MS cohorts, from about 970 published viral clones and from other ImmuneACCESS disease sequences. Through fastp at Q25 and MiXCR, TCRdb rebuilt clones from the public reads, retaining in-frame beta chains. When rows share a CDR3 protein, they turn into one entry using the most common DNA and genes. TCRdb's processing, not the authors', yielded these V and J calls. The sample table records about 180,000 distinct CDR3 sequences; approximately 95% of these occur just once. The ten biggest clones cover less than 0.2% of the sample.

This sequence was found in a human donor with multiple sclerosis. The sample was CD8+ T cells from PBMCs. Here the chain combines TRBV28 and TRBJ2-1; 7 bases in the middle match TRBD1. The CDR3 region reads CASSPVTDRVDYNEQFF. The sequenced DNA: TGTGCCAGCAGTCCGGTAACCGACAGGGTGGACTACAATGAGCAGTTCTTC.